These 13 T cell receptor beta chains came from one sample sequenced in a study of shared clonotypes between healthy human individuals. Profiling relied on immunoSEQ multiplex PCR, and the TCRdb table lists in-frame clones only, not all of them. The sample records about 2.1 million clones, 90% to 95% being singletons. CD8 cells classed as naive were CD45RO-negative and positively selected for CCR7, excluding terminally differentiated effector memory CD45RA+ cells. Sequenced material: naive CD8+ T cells from PBMCs. These receptors originate from a young man in good health. Some clones in this sample may be carry-over from other donors' samples.

The count of this clone is one. The rearrangement uses TRBV7-2 and TRBJ2-5; D gene ambiguous. CDR1 is SGHTA and CDR2 is FQGNSA in the germline V gene. The CDR3 spans 15 residues. The V gene lost 5 bases and the J gene lost 7 bases, with 20 bases spanning the gap. CDR3 DNA sequence: TGTGCCAGCAGCAAGGTGGATCCCGAGCGCGGGACCCAGTACTTC. It codes for CASSKVDPERGTQYF.

J is TRBJ1-2 and V is TRBV6-5; D may be TRBD1 (5 bases). Deletions cut 0 bases from V and 6 bases from J, with 11 bases between. The CDR3 sequence is 14 residues long. Germline assignment: CDR1 MNHEY and CDR2 SVGAGI. In nucleotides, the CDR3 is TGTGCCAGCAGTTACTCGAGCCTAGGGGATGGCTACACCTTC. Amino acids: CASSYSSLGDGYTF.

The chain couples TRBV28 to TRBJ1-1, with D maybe TRBD1 (6 bases). The length of the CDR3 is 13 residues. With 3 bases removed from V and 7 bases from J, the gap between germline ends came to 12 bases. Germline lookup yields CDR1 MDHEN and CDR2 SYDVKM. The CDR3, as DNA: TGTGCCAGCAGTTTCAGGGGTTACAGTGAAGCTTTCTTT. Translating gives CASSFRGYSEAFF.

The rearrangement joins TRBV28 to TRBJ2-5; 11 nucleotides align to TRBD2. The J segment lost 3 bases and the V segment lost 7 bases, leaving 10 bases of the junction unmatched. The CDR3 has 16 residues. The V gene's germline CDR1 is MDHEN and CDR2 SYDVKM. The CDR3 reads CASIPAPLAGEETQYF. As DNA, the CDR3 is TGTGCCAGCATTCCGGCCCCACTAGCGGGAGAAGAGACCCAGTACTTC.

About this clone: This CDR3 is also generated by other DNA sequences in the sample. The CDR3 nucleotides read TGTGCCAGCAGTCCTCGGACGGAACAAGAGACCCAGTACTTC. As protein: CASSPRTEQETQYF. The V and J genes are TRBV27 and TRBJ2-5; D is undetermined. The CDR3 extends over 14 amino acids. In germline, CDR1 is MNHEY, CDR2 SMNVEV (reference sequence). Deletions cut 5 bases from V and 2 bases from J, with 12 bases between.

Concerning this clone itself: Other DNA sequences in this sample translate to the same CDR3. The J gene is TRBJ2-7, the V gene TRBV5-1; 9 nucleotides match TRBD1. J lost 2 bases, V lost 3 bases, and 6 bases had no gene match. The germline CDR1 and CDR2 sequences are SGHRS and YFSETQ. This CDR3 has 15 amino acids. Here the CDR3 reads CASSSLGTGTYEQYF. The CDR3 DNA follows: TGCGCCAGCAGCTCTCTCGGGACAGGGACCTACGAGCAGTACTTC.

This chain joins TRBV9 and TRBJ2-1; the D is unclear. The CDR3 runs to 16 residues. Trimming removed 4 bases at V and 9 bases at J, with 23 bases between. The germline V gene encodes CDR1 SGDLS and CDR2 YYNGEE. In DNA, the CDR3 is TGTGCCAGCAGCCCCGGTTGGGCGGAAATGGGCGGTGAGCAGTTCTTC. Translated, it gives CASSPGWAEMGGEQFF.

V is TRBV6-6 and J is TRBJ2-2; D is perhaps TRBD2 (6 bases). The length of the CDR3 is 14 residues. Per the germline V gene, CDR1 is MNHNY and CDR2 is SVGAGI (reference sequence). Deletions cut 2 bases from V and 5 bases from J, with 9 bases between. The DNA of the CDR3 is TGTGCCAGCAGTTACACCGGGGGAACCGGGGAGCTGTTTTTT. This codes for CASSYTGGTGELFF.

V is TRBV5-4 and J is TRBJ2-7; tentative D call: TRBD2 (6 bases). The CDR3 spans 15 residues. In germline, CDR1 is SGHNT, CDR2 YYREEE (reference sequence). V shed 0 bases and J shed 3 bases, with 13 bases lying between them. CDR3 sequence reads: CASSLGPGSNYEQYF. Here the CDR3 DNA reads TGTGCCAGCAGCTTGGGGCCCGGGAGCAACTACGAGCAGTACTTC.

This chain connects TRBV25-1 to TRBJ1-5, with D perhaps matching TRBD1 (6 bases). V lost 5 bases and J lost 3, with 11 bases in between. Germline CDR1 MGHDK, CDR2 SYGVNS. The CDR3 sequence is 14 residues long. CDR3 nucleotide sequence: TGTGCCAGCAGTAACCGGGACAACAATCAGCCCCAGCATTTT. Translating it yields CASSNRDNNQPQHF.

This chain links TRBV28 with TRBJ2-7, with a weak D call TRBD1 (7 bases). The CDR3 contains 15 residues. The V gene lost 3 bases and the J gene lost 5 bases, with 17 bases spanning the gap. Germline values: CDR1 MDHEN, CDR2 SYDVKM. CDR3 nucleotides: TGTGCCAGCAGTTTGGCAGACAGGGAGGAGGACGAGCAGTACTTC. It codes for CASSLADREEDEQYF.

The V call is TRBV11-2, the J call TRBJ1-4, with D possibly TRBD1 on 6 matching bases. CDR1 SGHAT and CDR2 FQNNGV come from the germline V gene. Deletions cut 6 bases from V and 4 bases from J, with 9 bases between. This CDR3 is built from 13 residues. CDR3 DNA: TGTGCCAGCAGGACAGGCGATAATGAAAAACTGTTTTTT. It codes for CASRTGDNEKLFF.

This clone has more than one count but fewer than ten. V is TRBV6-4 and J is TRBJ2-3; weak D call: TRBD2 (6 bases). The V end lost 2 bases, the J end lost 0 bases, and 6 bases lay between the germline ends. CDR3 length: 14 residues. Germline V gene data show CDR1 as MRHNA and CDR2 as SNTAGT. CDR3 in DNA: TGTGCCAGCAGTGACGGGACTAGCACAGATACGCAGTATTTT. It specifies CASSDGTSTDTQYF.